This T cell receptor beta chain came from a study of cytomegalovirus exposure and HLA in healthy donors. Whole-study context: The early release's HLA-typed donors yielded approximately 81 million unique TCRs. Findings and limits, study-wide: CMV serostatus stood as the only immune exposure information on hand. In a later analysis, the majority of CMV-associated beta chains seemingly showed HLA restriction. Several of the most significant clusters appeared, in a later analysis, to be linked to common viral pathogens.

CDR1 is SGHDT and CDR2 is YYEEEE in the germline V gene. Trimming left V 5 bases short and J 4 bases short, with 12 bases between. This CDR3 spans 13 amino acids. Use of 60 Vbeta and 13 Jbeta primers characterized the PCR. Produced via immunoSEQ multiplex PCR; TCRdb's table is partial and in-frame only. The table includes some 130,000 clones, 73% detected once. This clone was observed a few times. The antigen remains undetermined. The chain recombines TRBV5-6 with TRBJ1-1; a possible D gene is TRBD1 (6 bases). The clonotype comes from a woman in her thirties or forties in good health and CMV-seronegative. Sequencing was carried out using PBMCs. This chain's CDR3 is CASRLGARTEAFF. The CDR3 bases are TGTGCCAGCAGACTGGGGGCTCGCACTGAAGCTTTCTTT.